This T cell receptor (beta chain) was found in a study of T cells after yellow fever vaccination. Template-switching 5'RACE yielded the TCR cDNA; a universal primer site and UMIs were added in the process. TCRdb itself ran the 5' RACE reads through MiXCR, one entry per CDR3 protein. The table records roughly 250,000 distinct CDR3 sequences, 13% of them present only once. Whole-study results and caveats: Boosting was followed by the reappearance of most primary-vaccination clones (just under 97% CD4, about 88% CD8). The CD4 and CD8 compartments had a small share of their clonotypes in common.

Trimming at V came to 7 bases and at J to 0 bases, leaving 9 bases not matched to a gene. CDR1 is MNHEY, CDR2 SVGAGI, per germline. CDR3 size: 18 residues. Many counts were recorded for this clonotype. Its cognate antigen is unknown. The sequences come from CD4+ T cells sorted from PBMCs, collected 45 days after the yellow fever booster vaccination. V is TRBV6-5 and J is TRBJ2-3; 14 nucleotides agree with TRBD2. This TCR was sampled from a man younger than 40 who received the YFV17D yellow fever vaccine. The CDR3 bases are TGTGCCAGCAAGCGCGGGACTAGCGGGAGCCCCAGCACAGATACGCAGTATTTT. It is translated as CASKRGTSGSPSTDTQYF.